Below, one T cell receptor (beta chain) is given with its context. Per the germline V gene, CDR1 is MNHEY and CDR2 is SVGAGI. V lost 5 bases, J lost 8 bases, and 19 bases lay in between. CDR3 length: 15 residues. The data derive from a study of blood T cell repertoires in COVID-19. Assay: immunoSEQ multiplex PCR; the TCRdb copy retains only in-frame clones and omits some. This table holds a few hundred thousand clones, about 87% found once. The chain has TRBV6-5 and TRBJ2-1, with TRBD2 as a possible D gene (5 bases). The material sequenced was peripheral blood. The TCR was taken from a woman in her forties or fifties with COVID-19, enrolled during active disease. This CDR3 is CASSPGLGAIDEQFF. For the CDR3, the DNA is TGTGCCAGCAGTCCCGGGTTGGGAGCGATTGATGAGCAGTTCTTC.